The 30 T cell receptor beta chains in this list originate from one sample, sequenced in a study of blood T cell repertoires in COVID-19. The protocol was immunoSEQ multiplex PCR, while the TCRdb copy is restricted to in-frame clones and leaves out a portion. The table has about 200,000 clones, over 70% seen once. Sequencing input: peripheral blood. The receptors were sampled from a man aged 35 to 55 with acute or convalescent COVID-19.

This rearrangement joins TRBV7-8 to TRBJ1-6; 8 bases are a match to TRBD1. This CDR3 has 13 amino acids. CDR1 and CDR2 (germline): SGHVS, FQNEAQ. V lost 8 bases and J lost 9; bases outside the gene matches: 6. CDR3 loop: CASRQGAGSPLHF. Written as DNA, the CDR3 is TGTGCCAGCCGCCAGGGGGCGGGTTCACCCCTCCACTTT.

The rearrangement joins TRBV25-1 to TRBJ2-1; 10 bases match TRBD2. The CDR3 is 15 amino acids. Germline V CDR1 and CDR2: MGHDK, SYGVNS. V trimming: 4 bases; J trimming: 8 bases; junction bases outside the gene matches: 8. The CDR3 DNA reads as TGTGCCAGCAGTGTAGGGGCTAGCGGGAGTCATGAGCAGTTCTTC. Protein: CASSVGASGSHEQFF.

CDR3 nucleotide sequence: TGTGCCAGCAGCGACGGGACTAGTCTTACAGATACGCAGTATTTT. This codes for CASSDGTSLTDTQYF. The gene calls are TRBV7-2 and TRBJ2-3, with 8 bases lining up with TRBD2. CDR1 is SGHTA, CDR2 FQGNSA, per germline. The CDR3 covers 15 residues. After removal of 5 bases from V and 3 bases from J, the junction contained 7 bases not matched to a gene.

This clone appeared a few times. V and J are TRBV6-4 and TRBJ1-2; D is possibly TRBD1 (5 bases). CDR3 length: 11 amino acids. CDR1 is MRHNA, CDR2 SNTAGT, per germline. The ends were cut back, 6 bases at V and 12 bases at J, with 14 bases in the middle. The CDR3 region is CASSRQRGNTF. Here the CDR3 DNA reads TGTGCCAGCAGCCGACAGCGAGGCAACACCTTC.

This clone was counted only a few times. J is TRBJ2-7 and V is TRBV15; D is perhaps TRBD1 (6 bases). This CDR3 comprises 15 residues. The V end was cut by 5 bases, the J end by 0 bases, with 14 bases between. Looked up from germline, CDR1 is LNHNV and CDR2 is YYDKDF (reference sequence). In DNA form, the CDR3 reads TGTGCCACCAGCCCTGACAGGACCCGCTCCTACGAGCAGTACTTC. Protein product: CATSPDRTRSYEQYF.

This clone showed up just once. The chain recombines TRBV7-8 with TRBJ1-5; D is uncertain. This CDR3 region has 17 residues. The V gene's germline CDR1 is SGHVS and CDR2 FQNEAQ. V dropped 5 bases and J dropped 0 bases, with 17 bases sitting between them. Here the CDR3 reads CASSASVASYSNQPQHF. The CDR3 DNA sequence: TGTGCCAGCAGCGCCTCCGTGGCAAGTTATAGCAATCAGCCCCAGCATTTT.

The rearrangement links TRBV29-1 to TRBJ2-6, with TRBD1 identical over 9 bases. Per germline, CDR1 SQVTM and CDR2 ANQGSEA. CDR3 size: 16 residues. V gave up 5 bases and J gave up 4 bases; unmatched junction bases: 9. DNA for the CDR3: TGCAGCGTTAGCCGGGACAGGGCTTTGGGGGCCAACGTCCTGACTTTC. It specifies CSVSRDRALGANVLTF.

This rearrangement joins TRBV27 to TRBJ1-1, with TRBD1 matching over 8 bases. The germline gives CDR1 MNHEY, CDR2 SMNVEV (reference sequence). V shed 2 bases and J 2 bases; nucleotides not matched to a gene: 4. The length of the CDR3 is 15 residues. Here the CDR3 reads CASSLTTGGNTEAFF. CDR3 sequence (DNA): TGTGCCAGCAGTTTAACCACAGGGGGTAACACTGAAGCTTTCTTT.

This clone was counted between two and nine times. The rearrangement uses TRBV2 and TRBJ1-2; D possibly corresponds to TRBD1 (5 bases). V was trimmed by 2 bases and J by 10 bases, leaving 14 bases between them. Germline V gene sequence: CDR1 SNHLY, CDR2 FYNNEI. CDR3 length equals 13 residues. As DNA, the CDR3 is TGTGCCAGCAGTGAAAGGGGCTCCGCGGCCTACACCTTC. Translation gives CASSERGSAAYTF.

The chain has TRBV10-3 and TRBJ1-2, with D maybe TRBD1 (6 bases). Trimming shortened V by 0 bases and J by 7 bases, and 9 bases separated the two germline ends. There are 13 residues in the CDR3. Germline V gene data show CDR1 as ENHRY and CDR2 as SYGVKD. CDR3 in DNA: TGTGCCATCAGTGAGTCAGGGGGTTTTGGCTACACCTTC. It specifies CAISESGGFGYTF.

The chain couples TRBV5-4 to TRBJ1-2; 7 bases are a match to TRBD1. CDR1 and CDR2 (germline): SGHNT, YYREEE (reference sequence). V was pared by 5 bases and J by 1 base, with 14 bases of the junction left unmatched. The CDR3 totals 17 residues. The CDR3 DNA reads as TGTGCCAGCAGGTCGTCCGGGACAGCGTTCTTTAACTATGGCTACACCTTC. Translating gives CASRSSGTAFFNYGYTF.

V is TRBV4-1 and J is TRBJ1-2; TRBD1 agrees at 8 bases. V lost 5 bases and J lost 4; bases outside the gene matches: 9. This CDR3 contains 15 residues. Per the germline V gene, CDR1 is MGHRA and CDR2 is YSYEKL. CDR3 amino acids: CASSVSGQGPYGYTF. The CDR3 DNA reads as TGCGCCAGCAGCGTATCAGGACAGGGCCCCTATGGCTACACCTTC.

This clone appeared once. The chain links TRBV5-1 to TRBJ1-4; D is perhaps TRBD1 (5 bases). Germline CDR1 and CDR2: SGHRS and YFSETQ. The CDR3 spans 16 residues. The V end was cut by 0 bases, the J end by 1 base, with 10 bases between. For the CDR3, the DNA is TGCGCCAGCAGCTTGGCCGGAAGGGGAACTAATGAAAAACTGTTTTTT. Residues: CASSLAGRGTNEKLFF.

CDR3 amino acids: CATERRANEQFF. CDR3 coding DNA: TGTGCCACCGAGAGGCGGGCAAATGAGCAGTTCTTC. This chain connects TRBV19 to TRBJ2-1; tentatively, D is TRBD2 (5 bases). The V end lost 10 bases, the J end lost 7 bases, and 14 bases lay between the germline ends. This CDR3 contains 12 residues. Germline CDR1 and CDR2: LNHDA and SQIVND (reference sequence).

This clone was seen once. The chain links TRBV12-3 or TRBV12-4 to TRBJ2-1; D is ambiguous. CDR3 length: 11 residues. V gave up 5 bases and J gave up 10 bases, with 9 bases separating them. CDR3 region: CASSAEAEQFF. In nucleotides, the CDR3 is TGTGCCAGCAGTGCTGAAGCGGAGCAGTTCTTC.

The chain has TRBV2 and TRBJ2-1; 9 bases map to TRBD1. Per the germline V gene, CDR1 is SNHLY and CDR2 is FYNNEI. Trimming took 10 bases from V and 9 from J; bases not matched to a gene: 13. This CDR3 is built from 14 residues. CDR3 sequence (DNA): TGTGCCACCGAGACAGGGGGGGCGATTCTTGAGCAGTTCTTC. It is translated as CATETGGAILEQFF. The whole variable domain, filled in from reference TRBV2 and TRBJ2-1, reads EPEVTQTPSHQVTQMGQEVILRCVPISNHLYFYWYRQILGQKVEFLVSFYNNEISEKSEIFDDQFSVERPDGSNFTLKIRSTKLEDSAMYFCATETGGAILEQFFGPGTRLTVL.

This chain uses TRBV7-2 with TRBJ1-2, with D possibly matching TRBD1 (6 bases). V was pared by 1 base and J by 8 bases, with 11 bases between. This CDR3 has 13 residues. Germline V lookup: CDR1 SGHTA, CDR2 FQGNSA. As DNA, the CDR3 is TGTGCCAGCAGCTTAGAACAGGGCCTAGGCTACACCTTC. This translates into CASSLEQGLGYTF.

This clone was detected only a few times. The DNA of the CDR3 is TGTGCCAGCTCACCACCTCTTGACAGGGCCGAGCAGTACTTC. Translation: CASSPPLDRAEQYF. This chain links TRBV18 with TRBJ2-7; 7 bases agree with TRBD1. V trimming: 0 bases; J trimming: 6 bases; junction bases outside the gene matches: 5. CDR3 length: 14 residues. The germline V gene has CDR1 KGHSH and CDR2 LQKENI. Full variable domain (rest looked up from reference TRBV18 and TRBJ2-7): NAGVMQNPRHLVRRRGQEARLRCSPMKGHSHVYWYRQLPEEGLKFMVYLQKENIIDESGMPKERFSAEFPKEGPSILRIQQVVRGDSAAYFCASSPPLDRAEQYFGPGTRLTVT.

The chain couples TRBV19 to TRBJ2-1, with 11 positions matching TRBD2. CDR1 and CDR2 from the germline V gene are LNHDA and SQIVND (reference sequence). With V trimmed by 6 bases and J by 8 bases, 9 bases remained unmatched. The length of the CDR3 is 15 residues. CDR3 coding DNA: TGTGCCAGTAGCCTCGGACTAGCGGGCTTCTATGAGCAGTTCTTC. Protein: CASSLGLAGFYEQFF.

The V and J genes are TRBV7-9 and TRBJ1-1, with TRBD1 matching over 10 bases. V lost 5 bases and J lost 8; bases outside the gene matches: 2. This CDR3 has 12 residues. Per germline, CDR1 SEHNR and CDR2 FQNEAQ (reference sequence). CDR3 in amino acids: CASSQGQGEAFF. For the CDR3, the DNA is TGTGCCAGCAGCCAGGGACAGGGGGAAGCTTTCTTT.

This clone was observed a handful of times. The chain uses TRBV9 and TRBJ2-7; 9 bases fit TRBD1. The junction had 5 bases not matched to a gene; V was cut back by 4 bases and J by 3 bases. This CDR3 has 14 residues. Looked up from germline, CDR1 is SGDLS and CDR2 is YYNGEE. The CDR3 DNA is TGTGCCAGCAGCCTCTCGGGACAGGGCTACGAGCAGTACTTC. Translating gives CASSLSGQGYEQYF.

This CDR3 reads CASSMDGTSGLSYNEQFF. CDR3 nucleotide sequence: TGTGCCAGTAGTATGGACGGGACTAGCGGACTATCCTACAATGAGCAGTTCTTC. V is TRBV19 and J is TRBJ2-1; 11 bases align to TRBD2. The ends lost 3 bases at V and 1 base at J; junction bases unmatched: 8. The CDR3 runs 18 residues. The V gene's germline CDR1 is LNHDA and CDR2 SQIVND (reference sequence).

V is TRBV7-9 and J is TRBJ2-1; no clear D gene. V gave up 1 base and J gave up 9 bases, with 7 bases separating them. CDR1 is SEHNR, CDR2 FQNEAQ, per germline (reference sequence). The CDR3 length is 12 residues. As DNA, the CDR3 is TGTGCCAGCAGCTTAGACGCGAGTGAGCAGTTCTTC. Translated: CASSLDASEQFF.

The rearrangement links TRBV30 to TRBJ1-1; perhaps TRBD1 as D (6 bases). There are 14 residues in the CDR3. Trimming left V 0 bases short and J 8 bases short, with 16 bases between. The germline gives CDR1 GTSNPN, CDR2 SVGIG (reference sequence). Here the CDR3 DNA reads TGTGCCTGGAGTGTCAGGGGACGGAAACTAGAAGCTTTCTTT. As protein: CAWSVRGRKLEAFF.

V usage is TRBV25-1 and J usage is TRBJ2-2, with D hard to call. Germline values: CDR1 MGHDK, CDR2 SYGVNS. V was pared by 5 bases and J by 3 bases, with 7 bases between. The CDR3 totals 13 residues. CDR3 residues: CASSRSDTGELFF. In DNA form, the CDR3 reads TGTGCCAGCAGTAGGAGCGACACCGGGGAGCTGTTTTTT.

This clone has a handful of counts. The J gene is TRBJ2-7, the V gene TRBV7-9, with 7 bases identical to TRBD1. Trimming removed 5 bases from V and 0 bases from J; junction bases left unmatched: 13. The CDR3 covers 17 residues. Germline V lookup: CDR1 SEHNR, CDR2 FQNEAQ (reference sequence). CDR3 sequence reads: CASSPGTATSSSYEQYF. The CDR3 nucleotides read TGTGCCAGCAGCCCAGGGACAGCTACCTCTAGCTCCTACGAGCAGTACTTC.

This clone appeared once. Here the CDR3 reads CASSSRQGVNTEAFF. The CDR3 DNA sequence: TGTGCCAGCAGTAGCCGACAGGGGGTGAACACTGAAGCTTTCTTT. The rearrangement links TRBV6-5 to TRBJ1-1; 9 nucleotides match TRBD1. Losses at the gene ends were 5 bases for V and 0 bases for J; bases not matched to a gene: 4. Per the germline V gene, CDR1 is MNHEY and CDR2 is SVGAGI. The CDR3 spans 15 residues.

This clone was seen once. This chain joins TRBV7-9 and TRBJ1-4, with D unresolved. Between the trimmed V and J ends, which lost 2 bases and 6 bases, there was a span of 16 bases. The CDR3 length is 16 residues. Germline CDR1 reads SEHNR; CDR2 reads FQNEAQ (reference sequence). The CDR3: CASSLYTATEYEKLFF. The DNA for the CDR3 is TGTGCCAGCAGCTTATATACCGCCACTGAGTATGAAAAACTGTTTTTT.

The genes are TRBV13 and TRBJ1-1; D unclear. Trimming removed 8 bases at V and 5 bases at J, with 24 bases between. Germline lookup yields CDR1 PRHDT and CDR2 FYEKMQ (reference sequence). The CDR3 is made up of 16 amino acids. CDR3 DNA sequence: TGTGCCAGCCGATACCTACGAGGCCCGGCGGGAACTGAAGCTTTCTTT. Its protein product is CASRYLRGPAGTEAFF.

The chain recombines TRBV14 with TRBJ2-7; 9 bases map to TRBD1. In germline, CDR1 is SGHDN, CDR2 FVKESK. The CDR3 totals 16 residues. The junction had 9 bases not matched to a gene; V was cut back by 3 bases and J by 3 bases. The CDR3: CASSQVKMTGGYEQYF. CDR3 DNA: TGTGCCAGCAGCCAGGTCAAGATGACAGGGGGCTACGAGCAGTACTTC.